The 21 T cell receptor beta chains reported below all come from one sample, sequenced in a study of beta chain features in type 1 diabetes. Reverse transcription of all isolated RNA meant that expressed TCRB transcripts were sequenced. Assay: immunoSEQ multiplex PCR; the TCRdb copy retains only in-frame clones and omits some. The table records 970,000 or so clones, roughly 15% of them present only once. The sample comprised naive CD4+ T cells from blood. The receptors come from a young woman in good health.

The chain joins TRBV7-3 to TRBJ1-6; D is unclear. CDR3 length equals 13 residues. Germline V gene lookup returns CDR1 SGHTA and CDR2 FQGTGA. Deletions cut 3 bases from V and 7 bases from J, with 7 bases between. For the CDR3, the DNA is TGTGCCAGCAGCTTCGGTAGGAATTCACCCCTCCACTTT. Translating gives CASSFGRNSPLHF.

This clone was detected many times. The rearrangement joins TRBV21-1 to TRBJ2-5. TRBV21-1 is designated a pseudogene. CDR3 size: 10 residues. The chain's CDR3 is CASVVETQYF. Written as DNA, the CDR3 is TGTGCCAGCGTGGTGGAGACCCAGTACTTC.

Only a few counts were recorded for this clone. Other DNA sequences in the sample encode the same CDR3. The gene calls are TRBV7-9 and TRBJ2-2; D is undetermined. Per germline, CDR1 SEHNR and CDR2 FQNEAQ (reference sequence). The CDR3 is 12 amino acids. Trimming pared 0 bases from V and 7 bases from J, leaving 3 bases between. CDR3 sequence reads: CASSLAGGELFF. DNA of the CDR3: TGTGCCAGCAGCTTAGCCGGCGGGGAGCTGTTTTTT.

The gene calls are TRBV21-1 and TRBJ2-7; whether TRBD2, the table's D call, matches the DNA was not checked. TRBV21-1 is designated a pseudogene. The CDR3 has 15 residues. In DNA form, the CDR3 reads TGTGCCAGCAGCAATACTAGCGGGATTGACTACGAGCAGTACTTC. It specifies CASSNTSGIDYEQYF.

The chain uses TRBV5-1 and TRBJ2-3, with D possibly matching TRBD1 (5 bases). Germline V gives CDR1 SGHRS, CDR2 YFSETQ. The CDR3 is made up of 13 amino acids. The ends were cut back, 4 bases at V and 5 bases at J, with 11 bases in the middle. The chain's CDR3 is CASSVKGKDTQYF. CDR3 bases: TGCGCCAGCAGCGTGAAGGGGAAAGATACGCAGTATTTT.

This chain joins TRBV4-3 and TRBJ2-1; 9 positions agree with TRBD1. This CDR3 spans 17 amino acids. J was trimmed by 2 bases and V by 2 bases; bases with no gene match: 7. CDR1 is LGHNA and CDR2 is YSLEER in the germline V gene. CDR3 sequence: CASSQRTGGAPYNEQFF. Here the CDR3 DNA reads TGCGCCAGCAGCCAAAGAACAGGGGGCGCGCCCTACAATGAGCAGTTCTTC.

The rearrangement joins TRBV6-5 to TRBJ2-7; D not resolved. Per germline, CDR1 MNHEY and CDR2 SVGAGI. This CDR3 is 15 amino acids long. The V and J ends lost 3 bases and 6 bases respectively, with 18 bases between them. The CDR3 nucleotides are TGTGCCAGCAGTTATTCTGCGACAACCGTAGGCGAGCAGTACTTC. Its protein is CASSYSATTVGEQYF.

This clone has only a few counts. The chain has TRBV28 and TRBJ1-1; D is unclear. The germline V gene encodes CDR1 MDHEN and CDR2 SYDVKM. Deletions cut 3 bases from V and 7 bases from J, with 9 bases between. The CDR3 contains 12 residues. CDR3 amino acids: CASSLPLVEAFF. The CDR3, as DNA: TGTGCCAGCAGTTTGCCCCTAGTTGAAGCTTTCTTT.

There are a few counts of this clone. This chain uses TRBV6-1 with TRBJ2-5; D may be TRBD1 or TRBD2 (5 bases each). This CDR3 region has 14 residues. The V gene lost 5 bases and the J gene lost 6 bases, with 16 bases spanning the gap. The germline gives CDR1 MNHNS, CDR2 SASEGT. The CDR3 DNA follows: TGTGCCAGCAGTCGGGACGGCGCCAAAAAGACCCAGTACTTC. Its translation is CASSRDGAKKTQYF.

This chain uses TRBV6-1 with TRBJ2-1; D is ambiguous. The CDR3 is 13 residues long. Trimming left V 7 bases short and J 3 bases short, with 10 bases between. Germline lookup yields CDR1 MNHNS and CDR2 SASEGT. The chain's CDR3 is CASIGVVYNEQFF. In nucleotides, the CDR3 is TGTGCCAGCATTGGGGTCGTCTACAATGAGCAGTTCTTC.

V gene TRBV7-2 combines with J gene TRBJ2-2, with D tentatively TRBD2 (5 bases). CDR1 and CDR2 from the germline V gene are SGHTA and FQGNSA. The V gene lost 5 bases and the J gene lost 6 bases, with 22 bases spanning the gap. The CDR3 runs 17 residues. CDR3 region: CASSPWGSSGRPGELFF. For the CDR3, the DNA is TGTGCCAGCAGCCCCTGGGGATCCAGCGGACGTCCCGGGGAGCTGTTTTTT.

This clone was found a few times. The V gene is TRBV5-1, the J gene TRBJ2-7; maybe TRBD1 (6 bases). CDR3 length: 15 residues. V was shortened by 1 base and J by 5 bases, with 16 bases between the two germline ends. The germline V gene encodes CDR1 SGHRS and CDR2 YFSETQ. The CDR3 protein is CASSLFDRRTHEQYF. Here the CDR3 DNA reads TGCGCCAGCAGCTTGTTCGACAGGCGCACACACGAGCAGTACTTC.

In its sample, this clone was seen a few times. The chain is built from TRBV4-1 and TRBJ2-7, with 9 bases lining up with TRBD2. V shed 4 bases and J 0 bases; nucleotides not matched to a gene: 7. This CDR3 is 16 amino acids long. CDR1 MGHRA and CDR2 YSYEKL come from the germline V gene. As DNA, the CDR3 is TGCGCCAGCAGCCCTGGACTAGCGCTGAGCTCCTACGAGCAGTACTTC. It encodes CASSPGLALSSYEQYF.

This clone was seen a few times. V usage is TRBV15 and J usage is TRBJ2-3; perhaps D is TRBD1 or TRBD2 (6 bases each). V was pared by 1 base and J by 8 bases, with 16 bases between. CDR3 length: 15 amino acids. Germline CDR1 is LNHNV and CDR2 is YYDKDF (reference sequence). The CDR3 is CATSRVRNSGATQYF. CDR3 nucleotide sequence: TGTGCCACCAGCAGAGTCCGAAACTCGGGGGCTACGCAGTATTTT.

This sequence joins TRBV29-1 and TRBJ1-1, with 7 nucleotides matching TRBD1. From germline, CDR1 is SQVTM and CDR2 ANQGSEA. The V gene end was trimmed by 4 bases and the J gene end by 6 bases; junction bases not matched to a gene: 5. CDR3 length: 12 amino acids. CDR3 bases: TGCAGCGTTGCTACGCAGGGGGCTGAAGCTTTCTTT. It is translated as CSVATQGAEAFF.

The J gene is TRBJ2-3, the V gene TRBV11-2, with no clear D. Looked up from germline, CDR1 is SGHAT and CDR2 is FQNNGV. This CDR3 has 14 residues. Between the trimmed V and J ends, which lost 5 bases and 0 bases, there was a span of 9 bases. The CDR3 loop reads CASSPVFSTDTQYF. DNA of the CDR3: TGTGCCAGCAGCCCGGTCTTCAGCACAGATACGCAGTATTTT.

Here the CDR3 reads CASSSSFGRGLAGVEQYF. For the CDR3, the DNA is TGTGCCAGCAGCTCCAGTTTCGGGAGAGGACTAGCGGGAGTTGAGCAGTACTTC. The chain links TRBV7-2 to TRBJ2-7; 13 bases are a match to TRBD2. Losses at the gene ends were 4 bases for V and 7 bases for J; bases not matched to a gene: 16. The CDR3 covers 18 residues. The germline gives CDR1 SGHTA, CDR2 FQGNSA.

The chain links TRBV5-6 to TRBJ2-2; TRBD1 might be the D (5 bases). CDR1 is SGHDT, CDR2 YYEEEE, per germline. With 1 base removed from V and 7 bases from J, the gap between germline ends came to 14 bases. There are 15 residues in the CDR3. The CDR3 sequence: CASSLTGRVHGELFF. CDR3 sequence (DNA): TGTGCCAGCAGCTTGACAGGCAGGGTGCACGGGGAGCTGTTTTTT.

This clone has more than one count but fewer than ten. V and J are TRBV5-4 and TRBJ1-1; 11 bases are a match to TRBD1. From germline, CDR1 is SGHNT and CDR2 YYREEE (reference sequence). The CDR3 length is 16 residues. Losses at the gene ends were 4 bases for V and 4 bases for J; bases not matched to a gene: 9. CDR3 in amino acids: CASSEPPGQGVTEAFF. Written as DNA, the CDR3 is TGTGCCAGCAGCGAACCCCCGGGACAGGGGGTCACTGAAGCTTTCTTT.

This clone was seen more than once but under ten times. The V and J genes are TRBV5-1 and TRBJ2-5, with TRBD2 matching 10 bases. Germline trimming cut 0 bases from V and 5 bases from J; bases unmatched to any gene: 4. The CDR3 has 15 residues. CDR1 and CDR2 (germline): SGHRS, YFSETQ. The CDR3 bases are TGCGCCAGCAGCTTGGTTCCTAGCGGGAGTGAGACCCAGTACTTC. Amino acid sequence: CASSLVPSGSETQYF.

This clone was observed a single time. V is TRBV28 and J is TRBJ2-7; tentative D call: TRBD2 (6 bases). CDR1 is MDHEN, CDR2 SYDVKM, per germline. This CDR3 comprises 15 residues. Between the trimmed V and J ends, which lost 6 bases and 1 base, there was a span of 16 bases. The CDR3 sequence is CASSQPGLGSYEQYF. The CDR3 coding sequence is TGTGCCAGCAGCCAACCGGGACTGGGGTCCTACGAGCAGTACTTC. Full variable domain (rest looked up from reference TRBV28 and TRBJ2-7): DVKVTQSSRYLVKRTGEKVFLECVQDMDHENMFWYRQDPGLGLRLIYFSYDVKMKEKGDIPEGYSVSREKKERFSLILESASTNQTSMYLCASSQPGLGSYEQYFGPGTRLTVT.